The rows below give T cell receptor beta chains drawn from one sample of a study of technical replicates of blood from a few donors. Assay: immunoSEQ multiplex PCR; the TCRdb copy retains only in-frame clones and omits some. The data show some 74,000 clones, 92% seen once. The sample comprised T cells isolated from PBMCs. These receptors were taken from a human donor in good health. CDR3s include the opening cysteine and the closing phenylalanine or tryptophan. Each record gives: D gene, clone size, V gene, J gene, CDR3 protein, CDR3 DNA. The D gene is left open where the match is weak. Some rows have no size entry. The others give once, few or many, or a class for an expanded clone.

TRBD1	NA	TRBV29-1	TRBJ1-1	CSVPGRTGDTEAFF	TGCAGCGTTCCCGGACGGACAGGGGACACTGAAGCTTTCTTT
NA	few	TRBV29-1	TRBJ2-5	CSGTGRRETQYF	TGCAGCGGGACCGGGAGAAGAGAGACCCAGTACTTC
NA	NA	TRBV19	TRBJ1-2	CASRSQVSGYTF	TGTGCCAGTAGGTCCCAGGTCTCTGGCTACACCTTC
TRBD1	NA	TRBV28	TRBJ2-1	CASSNLGTGPYNEQFF	TGTGCCAGCAGCAATTTGGGGACAGGCCCCTATAATGAGCAGTTCTTC
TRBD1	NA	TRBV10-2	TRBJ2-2	CASTPGQGTHAGELFF	TGCGCCAGCACCCCGGGACAGGGGACCCACGCCGGGGAGCTGTTTTTT
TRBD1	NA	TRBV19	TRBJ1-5	CATIDRVGGQPQHF	TGTGCCACTATAGACAGGGTAGGAGGTCAGCCCCAGCATTTT
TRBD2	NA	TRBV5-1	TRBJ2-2	CASSLGLAADTGELFF	TGCGCCAGCAGCTTGGGACTAGCGGCCGACACCGGGGAGCTGTTTTTT
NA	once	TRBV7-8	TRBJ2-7	CASSVYGGEQYF	TGTGCCAGCAGCGTCTACGGAGGGGAGCAGTACTTC
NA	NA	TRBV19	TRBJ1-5	CASSPRVSNQPQHF	TGTGCCAGTAGTCCGAGGGTAAGCAATCAGCCCCAGCATTTT
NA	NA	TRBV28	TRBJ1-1	CASSPPFSAEAFF	TGTGCCAGCAGTCCTCCCTTTTCCGCTGAAGCTTTCTTT
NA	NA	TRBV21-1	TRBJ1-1	CASAPSPSRNTEAFF	TGTGCCAGCGCACCGTCCCCTTCGAGGAACACTGAAGCTTTCTTT
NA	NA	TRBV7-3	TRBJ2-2	CASSLWDSHNTGELFF	TGTGCCAGCAGCTTATGGGACTCTCACAACACCGGGGAGCTGTTTTTT
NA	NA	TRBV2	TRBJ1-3	CASSLNRGSSGNTIYF	TGTGCCAGCAGTCTTAACCGAGGCAGCTCTGGAAACACCATATATTTT
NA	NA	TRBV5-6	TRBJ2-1	CASSLQGSYNEQFF	TGTGCCAGCAGCTTGCAGGGGTCCTACAATGAGCAGTTCTTC
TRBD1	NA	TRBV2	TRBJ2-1	CASSTPSGTGISNEQFF	TGTGCCAGCAGTACTCCTTCCGGGACAGGGATTAGCAATGAGCAGTTCTTC
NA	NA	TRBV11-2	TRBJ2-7	CASSRDSYEQYF	TGTGCCAGCAGCCGTGACAGCTACGAGCAGTACTTC
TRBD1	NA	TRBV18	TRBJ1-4	CASSAGTGNEKLFF	TGTGCCAGCTCTGCCGGGACAGGGAATGAAAAACTGTTTTTT
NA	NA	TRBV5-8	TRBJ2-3	CASSLGGDLTDTQYF	TGTGCCAGCAGCTTGGGGGGGGACCTCACAGATACGCAGTATTTT
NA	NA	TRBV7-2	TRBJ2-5	CASSLDYPQETQYF	TGTGCCAGCAGCTTAGACTATCCCCAAGAGACCCAGTACTTC
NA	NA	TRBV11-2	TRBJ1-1	CASSLGPSFEAFF	TGTGCCAGCAGCCTAGGGCCCTCATTTGAAGCTTTCTTT
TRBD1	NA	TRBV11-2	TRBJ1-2	CASSPSRDRLGNGYTF	TGTGCCAGCAGCCCTAGCCGGGACAGGCTGGGGAATGGCTACACCTTC
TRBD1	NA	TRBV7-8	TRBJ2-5	CASSLTAWTGEGTQYF	TGTGCCAGCAGCTTGACCGCCTGGACAGGGGAGGGGACCCAGTACTTC
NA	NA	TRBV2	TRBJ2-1	CASTSSMVGNEQFF	TGTGCCAGCACTAGCTCCATGGTAGGGAATGAGCAGTTCTTC
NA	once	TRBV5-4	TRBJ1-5	CASSSGVNQPQHF	TGTGCCAGCAGCTCCGGGGTGAATCAGCCCCAGCATTTT
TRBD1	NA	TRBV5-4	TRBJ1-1	CASSSGQGDTEAFF	TGTGCCAGCAGCTCGGGACAGGGGGACACTGAAGCTTTCTTT
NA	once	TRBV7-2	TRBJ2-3	CASSLIARSTDTQYF	TGTGCCAGCAGCTTAATAGCCCGTAGCACAGATACGCAGTATTTT